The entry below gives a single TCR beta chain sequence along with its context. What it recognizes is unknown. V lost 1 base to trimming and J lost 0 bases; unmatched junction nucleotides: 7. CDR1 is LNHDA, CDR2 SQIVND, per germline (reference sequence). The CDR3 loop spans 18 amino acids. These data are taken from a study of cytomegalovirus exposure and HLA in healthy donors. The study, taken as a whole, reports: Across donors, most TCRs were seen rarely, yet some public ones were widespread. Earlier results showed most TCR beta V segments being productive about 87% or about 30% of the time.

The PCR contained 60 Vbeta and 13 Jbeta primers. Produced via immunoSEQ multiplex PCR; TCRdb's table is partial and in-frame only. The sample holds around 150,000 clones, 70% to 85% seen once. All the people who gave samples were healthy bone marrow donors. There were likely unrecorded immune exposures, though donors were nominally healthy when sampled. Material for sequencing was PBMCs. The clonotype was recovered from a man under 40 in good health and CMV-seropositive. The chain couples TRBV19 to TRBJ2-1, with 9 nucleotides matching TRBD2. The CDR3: CASSIAGGRALSYNEQFF. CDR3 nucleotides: TGTGCCAGTAGTATAGCTGGCGGGAGGGCCCTCTCCTACAATGAGCAGTTCTTC.